This T cell receptor beta chain was retrieved from a study of metastatic and nonmetastatic thyroid tumors. Study at large: Across blood and tumor or nodule tissue, repertoires from malignant and benign thyroid patients were compared with one another.

All patients reached thyroid surgery having received no treatment beforehand. TCRdb re-called the PCR reads via MiXCR. Of some 16,000 clones in the sample, roughly a quarter were seen once. This clone has just one count. V shed 3 bases and J shed 1 base, with 10 bases lying between them. CDR1 is DFQATT and CDR2 is SNEGSKA in the germline V gene (reference sequence). The CDR3 runs to 13 residues. Specimen: tumor tissue. This sequence joins TRBV20-1 and TRBJ2-7; D is uncertain. This clonotype was sampled from a female donor with papillary thyroid cancer or a benign thyroid nodule (not recorded which). Some clones in this sample may be carry-over from other donors' samples. CDR3 residues: CSARTDISYEQYF. The CDR3 DNA sequence: TGCAGTGCTAGGACCGACATTTCCTACGAGCAGTACTTC.